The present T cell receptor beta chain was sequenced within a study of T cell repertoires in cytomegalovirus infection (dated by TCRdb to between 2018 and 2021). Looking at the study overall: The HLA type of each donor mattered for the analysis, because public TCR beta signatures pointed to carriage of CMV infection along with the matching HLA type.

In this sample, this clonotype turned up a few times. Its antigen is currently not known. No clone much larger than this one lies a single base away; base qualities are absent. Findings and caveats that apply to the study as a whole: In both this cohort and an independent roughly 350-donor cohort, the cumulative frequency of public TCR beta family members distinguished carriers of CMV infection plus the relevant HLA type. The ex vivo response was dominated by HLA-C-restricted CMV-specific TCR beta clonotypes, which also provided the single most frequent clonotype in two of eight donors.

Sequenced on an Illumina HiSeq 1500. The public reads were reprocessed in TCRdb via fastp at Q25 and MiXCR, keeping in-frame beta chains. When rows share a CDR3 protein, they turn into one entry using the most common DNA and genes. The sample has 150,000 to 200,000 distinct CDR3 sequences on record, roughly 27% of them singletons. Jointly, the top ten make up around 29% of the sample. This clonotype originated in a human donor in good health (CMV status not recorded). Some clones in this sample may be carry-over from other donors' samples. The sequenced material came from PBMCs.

The bases are TGTGCCAGCAGCGTGGGGGGGCGGGGGTCCTACAATGAGCAGTTCTTC. Translation gives CASSVGGRGSYNEQFF. The chain employs TRBV9 and TRBJ2-1, with TRBD2 as a weak D call on 7 bases. Between the V and J ends, shortened by 2 bases and 1 base respectively, the junction contains 13 bases. CDR1 is given as SGDLS and CDR2 as YYNGEE, both from the germline V gene. The CDR3, from cysteine to phenylalanine, totals 16 residues. Here the CDR3 DNA is all that survives: 48 bases in frame from base 1.